A single sample is the source of the 8 T cell receptor beta chains below, sequenced in a study of blood T cell repertoires in COVID-19. Generated by immunoSEQ multiplex PCR, the TCRdb table keeps only in-frame clones and is missing some. The repertoire holds over 85,000 clones, with 88% as singletons. Sequenced material: peripheral blood. The origin of the receptors is a woman in her 70s with acute or convalescent COVID-19.

The gene calls are TRBV5-4 and TRBJ2-1, with 8 bases fitting TRBD2. After removal of 0 bases from V and 4 bases from J, the junction contained 3 bases not matched to a gene. The CDR3 runs 15 residues. CDR1 is SGHNT, CDR2 YYREEE, per germline (reference sequence). The CDR3 sequence is CASSLDSGGYNEQFF. CDR3 in DNA: TGTGCCAGCAGCTTGGATTCGGGAGGGTACAATGAGCAGTTCTTC.

The chain has TRBV27 and TRBJ2-1, with a weak D call TRBD1 (5 bases). This CDR3 contains 14 residues. Germline V gene sequence: CDR1 MNHEY, CDR2 SMNVEV (reference sequence). Trimming pared 3 bases from V and 6 bases from J, leaving 12 bases between. For the CDR3, the DNA is TGTGCCAGCAGTTTCAGGGCCGCCACCAATGAGCAGTTCTTC. It encodes CASSFRAATNEQFF.

V usage is TRBV5-4 and J usage is TRBJ2-7; 9 bases are shared with TRBD2. The CDR3 runs 15 residues. Germline V lookup: CDR1 SGHNT, CDR2 YYREEE (reference sequence). V shed 0 bases and J 2 bases; nucleotides not matched to a gene: 3. The CDR3 spells CASSLDGGGAYEQYF. CDR3 DNA sequence: TGTGCCAGCAGCTTGGATGGCGGGGGGGCCTACGAGCAGTACTTC.

The J gene is TRBJ2-3, the V gene TRBV19; tentatively, D is TRBD1 (6 bases). The CDR3 covers 13 residues. Per the germline V gene, CDR1 is LNHDA and CDR2 is SQIVND (reference sequence). Trimming removed 5 bases at V and 6 bases at J, with 12 bases between. CDR3 DNA: TGTGCCAGTAGTCCAACAGGGACGGATACGCAGTATTTT. It translates to CASSPTGTDTQYF. The full variable domain, with the rest looked up from reference TRBV19 and TRBJ2-3, is DGGITQSPKYLFRKEGQNVTLSCEQNLNHDAMYWYRQDPGQGLRLIYYSQIVNDFQKGDIAEGYSVSREKKESFPLTVTSAQKNPTAFYLCASSPTGTDTQYFGPGTRLTVL.

The rearrangement links TRBV20-1 to TRBJ1-1, with D possibly being TRBD1 (6 bases). CDR3 length: 12 residues. The V and J ends lost 3 bases and 10 bases respectively, with 15 bases between them. Germline V gene lookup returns CDR1 DFQATT and CDR2 SNEGSKA (reference sequence). This chain's CDR3 is CSASLQGSGAFF. DNA for the CDR3: TGCAGTGCTAGTTTACAGGGATCCGGAGCTTTCTTT.

This clone has only one observation. The chain employs TRBV10-3 and TRBJ2-7; 7 bases are shared with TRBD1. V lost 2 bases and J lost 3; bases outside the gene matches: 13. Germline V gene sequence: CDR1 ENHRY, CDR2 SYGVKD. There are 17 residues in the CDR3. The CDR3 DNA reads as TGTGCCATCAGTGAGAGGGCAGGGGGACACTCAAACTACGAGCAGTACTTC. The encoded protein is CAISERAGGHSNYEQYF.

J is TRBJ2-1 and V is TRBV5-1; 12 bases line up with TRBD1. Germline V CDR1 and CDR2: SGHRS, YFSETQ. This CDR3 is built from 15 residues. Unmatched junction bases numbered 6, after V lost 4 bases and J lost 7 bases. CDR3 DNA sequence: TGCGCCAGCAGCGACCGGGACAGGGGGCTGAATGAGCAGTTCTTC. Translated, it gives CASSDRDRGLNEQFF.

The chain joins TRBV13 to TRBJ2-3; 14 positions match TRBD2. Trimming cost V 2 bases and J 8 bases; bases outside gene matches: 3. The CDR3 has 15 residues. CDR1 is PRHDT, CDR2 FYEKMQ, per germline (reference sequence). CDR3 amino acids: CASSLTGTSGSTQYF. CDR3 coding DNA: TGTGCCAGCAGCTTAACCGGGACTAGCGGGAGTACGCAGTATTTT.